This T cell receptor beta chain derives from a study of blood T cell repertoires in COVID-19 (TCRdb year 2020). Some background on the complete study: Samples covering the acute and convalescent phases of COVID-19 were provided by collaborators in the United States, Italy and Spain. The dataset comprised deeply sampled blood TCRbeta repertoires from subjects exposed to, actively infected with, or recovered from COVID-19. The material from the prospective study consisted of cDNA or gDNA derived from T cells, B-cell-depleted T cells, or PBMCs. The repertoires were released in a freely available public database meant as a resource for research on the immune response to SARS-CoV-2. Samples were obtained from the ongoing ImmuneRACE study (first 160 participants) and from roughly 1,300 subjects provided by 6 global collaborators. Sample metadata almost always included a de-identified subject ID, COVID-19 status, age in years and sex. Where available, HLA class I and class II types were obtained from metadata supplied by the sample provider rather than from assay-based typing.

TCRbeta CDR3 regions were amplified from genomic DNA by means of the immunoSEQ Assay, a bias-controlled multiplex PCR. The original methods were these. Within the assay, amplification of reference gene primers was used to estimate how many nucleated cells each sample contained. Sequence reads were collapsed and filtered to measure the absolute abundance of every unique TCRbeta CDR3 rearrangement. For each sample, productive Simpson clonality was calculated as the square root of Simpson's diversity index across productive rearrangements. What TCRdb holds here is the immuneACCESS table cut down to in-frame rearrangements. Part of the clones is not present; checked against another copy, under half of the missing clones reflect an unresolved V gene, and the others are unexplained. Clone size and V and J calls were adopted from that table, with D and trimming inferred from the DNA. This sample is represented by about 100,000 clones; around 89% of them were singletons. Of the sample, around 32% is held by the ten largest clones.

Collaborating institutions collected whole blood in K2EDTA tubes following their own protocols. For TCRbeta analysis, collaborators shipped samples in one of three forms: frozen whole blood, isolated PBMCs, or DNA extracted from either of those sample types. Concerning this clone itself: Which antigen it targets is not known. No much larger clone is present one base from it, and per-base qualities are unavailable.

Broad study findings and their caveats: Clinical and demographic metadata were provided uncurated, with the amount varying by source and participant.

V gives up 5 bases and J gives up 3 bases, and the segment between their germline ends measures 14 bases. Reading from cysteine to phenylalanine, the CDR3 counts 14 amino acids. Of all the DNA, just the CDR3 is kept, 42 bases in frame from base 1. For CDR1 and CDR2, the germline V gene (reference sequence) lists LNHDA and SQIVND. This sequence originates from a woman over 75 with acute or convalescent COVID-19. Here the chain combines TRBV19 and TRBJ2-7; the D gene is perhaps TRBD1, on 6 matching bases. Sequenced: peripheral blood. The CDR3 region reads CASSDRDTFYEQYF. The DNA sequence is TGTGCCAGTAGTGACCGGGACACATTCTACGAGCAGTACTTC.